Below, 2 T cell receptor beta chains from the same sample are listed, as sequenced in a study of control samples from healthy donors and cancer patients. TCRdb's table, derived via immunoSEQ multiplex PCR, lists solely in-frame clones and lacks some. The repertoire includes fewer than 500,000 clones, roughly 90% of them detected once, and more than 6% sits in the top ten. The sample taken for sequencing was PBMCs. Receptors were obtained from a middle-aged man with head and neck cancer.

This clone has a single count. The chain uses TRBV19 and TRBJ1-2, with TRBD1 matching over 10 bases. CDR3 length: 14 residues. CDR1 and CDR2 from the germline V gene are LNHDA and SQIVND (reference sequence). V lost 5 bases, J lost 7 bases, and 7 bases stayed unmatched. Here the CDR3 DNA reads TGTGCCAGTAGTGCGACCGGGACAGGGGCTGGCTACACCTTC. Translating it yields CASSATGTGAGYTF.

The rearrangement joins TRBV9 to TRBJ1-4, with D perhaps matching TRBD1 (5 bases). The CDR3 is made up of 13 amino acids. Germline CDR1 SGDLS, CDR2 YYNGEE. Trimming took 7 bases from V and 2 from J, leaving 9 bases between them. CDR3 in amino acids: CASATDTNEKLFF. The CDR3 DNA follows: TGTGCCAGCGCGACAGACACTAATGAAAAACTGTTTTTT.